The T cell receptor (beta chain) described here comes from a study of CD8 T cells in ankylosing spondylitis. V lost 8 bases to trimming and J lost 4 bases, with 8 bases between them. Germline V gene sequence: CDR1 SEHNR, CDR2 FQNEAQ (reference sequence). The CDR3 length is 11 residues. Study-wide points: There were earlier reports of some motif variants in reactive arthritis synovial fluid and blood. Clones that were linked to disease were CD8+ and were relatively rare in peripheral blood.

Quantitative barcoded 5'-RACE was used to prepare TCR beta libraries. Each CDR3 protein is one row after TCRdb ran MiXCR on the 5' RACE reads. This table holds about 130,000 distinct CDR3 sequences, approximately 10% found once. Points on this clonotype: What it recognizes is unknown.

This receptor was obtained from a female donor with ankylosing spondylitis or in good health (not recorded which). The rearrangement links TRBV7-9 to TRBJ2-5; no firm D call. Sequencing was done on a sample of blood, either unsorted or a sorted T cell fraction (not recorded which). The CDR3 region is CASDLGETQYF. The CDR3 coding sequence is TGTGCCAGCGACTTAGGAGAGACCCAGTACTTC.